These 5 T cell receptor beta chains were sequenced from one sample in a study of tumor-infiltrating lymphocytes in primary liver carcinoma. Production of TCR beta cDNA used around 500 ng total RNA together with a constant-region primer. Researchers made the TCR beta libraries by running three nested multiplex PCR rounds with slightly modified ARM-PCR. Researchers ran the first two PCR rounds for roughly 11 cycles each with TRBV1-TRBV30 forward primers and a C-beta reverse primer. TCRdb used MiXCR to reprocess the multiplex PCR reads, holding one entry per CDR3 protein. The table includes about 19,000 distinct CDR3 sequences, roughly 79% detected once. Starting material for RNA and DNA co-extraction consisted of about 20-30 mg of unsorted bulk tissue. Sequenced material: liver tumor tissue from sampling region 4. Subset of the sample: tumor region T4, right-lateral pole. The receptor source for this set is a woman in her 30s with primary liver carcinoma and hepatitis B virus infection.

The chain recombines TRBV29-1 with TRBJ1-1, with D hard to call. V gave up 4 bases and J gave up 12 bases, with 21 bases separating them. Germline-derived CDR1 and CDR2 are SQVTM and ANQGSEA. The CDR3 extends over 13 amino acids. The CDR3 protein is CSVGGGGVIETFF. As DNA, the CDR3 is TGCAGCGTTGGTGGAGGCGGGGTCATCGAAACTTTCTTT.

This chain connects TRBV4-3 to TRBJ1-2, with a possible D match to TRBD1 (5 bases). The germline CDR1 and CDR2 sequences are LGHNA and YSLEER. This CDR3 spans 20 amino acids. V was cut by 1 base and J by 12 bases, with 36 bases left in between. The CDR3 DNA sequence: TGCGCCAGCAGCCAAGGCGAAGGAAGGGGCAGGACCGCTGCTAACTATTGCCACACCTTC. Its translation: CASSQGEGRGRTAANYCHTF.

V gene TRBV11-2 combines with J gene TRBJ2-7; 15 bases are a match to TRBD2. J lost 4 bases, V lost 6 bases, and 13 bases had no gene match. CDR1 and CDR2 from the germline V gene are SGHAT and FQNNGV. This CDR3 has 18 amino acids. The CDR3 sequence: CASSLFVGLAGGGYEQYF. The CDR3 DNA reads as TGTGCCAGCAGTTTATTCGTTGGACTAGCGGGAGGGGGGTACGAGCAGTACTTC. The whole variable domain, filled in from reference TRBV11-2 and TRBJ2-7, reads EAGVAQSPRYKIIEKRQSVAFWCNPISGHATLYWYQQILGQGPKLLIQFQNNGVVDDSQLPKDRFSAERLKGVDSTLKIQPAKLEDSAVYLCASSLFVGLAGGGYEQYFGPGTRLTVT.

V usage is TRBV28 and J usage is TRBJ2-7; tentatively, D is TRBD1 (6 bases). The CDR3 is made up of 15 amino acids. Looked up from germline, CDR1 is MDHEN and CDR2 is SYDVKM. V dropped 8 bases and J dropped 4 bases, with 21 bases sitting between them. CDR3 protein: CASGFLGTPDYEQYF. In nucleotides, the CDR3 is TGTGCCAGCGGCTTTTTGGGGACACCCGATTACGAGCAGTACTTC.

About this clonotype itself: Given the absence of the conserved phenylalanine or tryptophan at the CDR3 end, a read error is likely. The DNA is left out, because the CDR3 cannot be placed on it with certainty; the CDR3 is given as TCRdb lists it. This sequence joins TRBV11-2 and TRBJ2-2. CDR1 is SGHAT and CDR2 is FQNNGV in the germline V gene. A total of 16 residues make up the CDR3, ends included. The CDR3 protein is CASSPDPQLNTGELFV.